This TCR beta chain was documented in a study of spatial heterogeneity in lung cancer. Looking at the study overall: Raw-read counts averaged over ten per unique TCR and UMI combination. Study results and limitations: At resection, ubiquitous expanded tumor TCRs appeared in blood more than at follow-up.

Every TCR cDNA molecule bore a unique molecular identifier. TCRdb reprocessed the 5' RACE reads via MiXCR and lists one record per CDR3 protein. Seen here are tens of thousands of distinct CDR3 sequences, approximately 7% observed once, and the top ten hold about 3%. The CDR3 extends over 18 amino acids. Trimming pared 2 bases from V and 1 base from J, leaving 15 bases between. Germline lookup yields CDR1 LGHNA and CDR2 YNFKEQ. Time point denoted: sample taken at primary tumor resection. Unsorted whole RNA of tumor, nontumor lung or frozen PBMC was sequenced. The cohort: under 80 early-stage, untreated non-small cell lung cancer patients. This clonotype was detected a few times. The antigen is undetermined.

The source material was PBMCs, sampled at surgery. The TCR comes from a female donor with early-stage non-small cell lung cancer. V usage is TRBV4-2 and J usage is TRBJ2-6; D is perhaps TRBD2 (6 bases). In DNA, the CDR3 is TGTGCCAGCAGCCAACCGGAGGGGAAGCGATCTGGGGCCAACGTCCTGACTTTC. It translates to CASSQPEGKRSGANVLTF.